The source of this T cell receptor beta chain is a study of T cells in localized non-small cell lung cancer. This clone was found a few times. The germline gives CDR1 MNHGY, CDR2 SAAAGT. This CDR3 contains 13 residues. Trimming stripped 6 bases from V and 8 bases from J, with 11 bases between. Method: immunoSEQ multiplex PCR; TCRdb's copy keeps in-frame clones and lacks some. The top ten clones hold approximately 9% of a sample with about 6,000 clones, roughly two fifths of them seen once. The sequence was obtained from a woman aged 35-75 years with stage II squamous cell lung carcinoma. The gene calls are TRBV6-8 and TRBJ1-6, with D possibly matching TRBD1 (6 bases). The sequencing here drew on lung tumor tissue, taken before any cancer treatment. CDR3 sequence (DNA): TGTGCCAGCAGAACTAACAGGGATTCACCCCTCCACTTT. The encoded protein is CASRTNRDSPLHF.